The entry that follows covers one T cell receptor (beta chain) sequence. This entry belongs to a study of T cell responses to AZD1222 COVID-19 vaccine. The data were produced by immunoSEQ multiplex PCR, yet TCRdb's version contains in-frame clones alone and is incomplete. The sample contains under 200,000 clones, more than 80% of which appear only once. J was trimmed by 10 bases and V by 5 bases; bases with no gene match: 7. The V gene's germline CDR1 is SGHAT and CDR2 FQNNGV. The CDR3 contains 12 residues. The chain couples TRBV11-2 to TRBJ1-1; 7 nucleotides agree with TRBD1. The starting material was peripheral blood, obtained 28 days after the second dose of the MenACWY control vaccine. The TCR comes from an adult who received the MenACWY meningococcal vaccine as a control. The CDR3 bases are TGTGCCAGCAGCCTTCACAGGGGTACAGCTTTCTTT. The encoded protein is CASSLHRGTAFF.